This T cell receptor beta chain was identified during a study of cytomegalovirus exposure and HLA in healthy donors. Study observations and caveats: Among donors in an Asian-associated ancestry cluster, a later analysis reportedly found fewer N-insertions than the approximately 700-donor mean.

The study ran its PCR with 60 Vbeta and 13 Jbeta primers. TCRdb's table, derived via immunoSEQ multiplex PCR, lists solely in-frame clones and lacks some. The profile covers some 100,000 clones, with 75% to 85% appearing a single time and 2.5% to 3.5% taken by the ten largest. On this clone: Its matching antigen is unknown.

Germline CDR1 reads MNHEY; CDR2 reads SMNVEV (reference sequence). Trimming stripped 4 bases from V and 6 bases from J, with 7 bases between. The CDR3 extends over 11 amino acids. The sequence was collected from a male donor in good health and CMV-seropositive. The gene calls are TRBV27 and TRBJ2-7; D might be TRBD1 (6 bases). The specimen sequenced was PBMCs. The CDR3 is CASSSRGEQYF. CDR3 nucleotide sequence: TGTGCCAGCAGTTCCAGGGGCGAGCAGTACTTC.